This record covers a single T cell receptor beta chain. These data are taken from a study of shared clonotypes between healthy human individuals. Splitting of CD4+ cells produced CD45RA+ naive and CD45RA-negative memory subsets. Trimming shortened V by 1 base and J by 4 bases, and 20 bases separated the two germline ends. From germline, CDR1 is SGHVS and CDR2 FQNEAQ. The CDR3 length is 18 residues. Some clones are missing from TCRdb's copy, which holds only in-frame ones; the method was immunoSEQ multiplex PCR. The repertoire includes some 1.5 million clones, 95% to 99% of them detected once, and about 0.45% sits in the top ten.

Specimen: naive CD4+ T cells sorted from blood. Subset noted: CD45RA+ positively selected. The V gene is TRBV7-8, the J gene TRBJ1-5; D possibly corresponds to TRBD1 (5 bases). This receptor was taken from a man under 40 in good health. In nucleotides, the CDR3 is TGTGCCAGCAGCTTAGGATCTCTAGGGGTGGCGAGTAATCAGCCCCAGCATTTT. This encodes CASSLGSLGVASNQPQHF.